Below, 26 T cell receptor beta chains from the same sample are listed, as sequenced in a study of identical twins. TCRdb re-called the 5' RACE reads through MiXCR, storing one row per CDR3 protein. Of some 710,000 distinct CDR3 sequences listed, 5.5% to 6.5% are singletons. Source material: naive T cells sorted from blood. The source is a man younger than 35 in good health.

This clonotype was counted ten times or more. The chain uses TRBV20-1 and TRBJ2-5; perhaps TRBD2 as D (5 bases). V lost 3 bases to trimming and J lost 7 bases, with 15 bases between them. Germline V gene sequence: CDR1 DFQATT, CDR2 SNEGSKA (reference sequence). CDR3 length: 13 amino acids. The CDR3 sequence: CSASQAWGATQYF. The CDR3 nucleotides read TGCAGTGCTAGCCAGGCCTGGGGAGCGACCCAGTACTTC.

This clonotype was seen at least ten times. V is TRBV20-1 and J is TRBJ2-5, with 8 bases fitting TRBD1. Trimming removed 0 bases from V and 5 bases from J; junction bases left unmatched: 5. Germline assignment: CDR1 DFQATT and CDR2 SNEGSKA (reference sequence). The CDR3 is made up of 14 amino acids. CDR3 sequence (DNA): TGCAGTGCTAGAGACGGACAGGGCAGGGAGACCCAGTACTTC. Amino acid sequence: CSARDGQGRETQYF.

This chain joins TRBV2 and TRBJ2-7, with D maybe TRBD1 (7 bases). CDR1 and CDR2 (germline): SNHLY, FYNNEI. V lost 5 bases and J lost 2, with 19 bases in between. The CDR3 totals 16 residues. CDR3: CASSPEEGQYTYEQYV. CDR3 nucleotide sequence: TGTGCCAGCAGTCCCGAGGAGGGACAGTACACCTACGAGCAGTACGTC.

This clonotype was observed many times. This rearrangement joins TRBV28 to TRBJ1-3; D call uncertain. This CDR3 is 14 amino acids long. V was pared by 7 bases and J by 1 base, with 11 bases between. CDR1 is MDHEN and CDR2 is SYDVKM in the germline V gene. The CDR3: CASTFPNSGNTIYF. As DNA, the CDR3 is TGTGCCAGCACCTTCCCCAATTCTGGAAACACCATATATTTT.

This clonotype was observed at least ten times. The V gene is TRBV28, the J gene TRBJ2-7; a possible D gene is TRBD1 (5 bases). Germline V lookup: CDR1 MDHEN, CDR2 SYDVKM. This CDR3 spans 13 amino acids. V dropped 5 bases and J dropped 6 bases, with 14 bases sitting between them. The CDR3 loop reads CASSTQGRGEQYF. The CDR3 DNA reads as TGTGCCAGCAGTACTCAGGGTAGGGGCGAGCAGTACTTC.

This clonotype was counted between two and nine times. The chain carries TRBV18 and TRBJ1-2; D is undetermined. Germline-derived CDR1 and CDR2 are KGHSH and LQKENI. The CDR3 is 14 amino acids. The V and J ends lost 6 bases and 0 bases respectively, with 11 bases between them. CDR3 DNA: TGTGCCAGCTCCCCCGCGGGAGCTAACTATGGCTACACCTTC. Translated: CASSPAGANYGYTF. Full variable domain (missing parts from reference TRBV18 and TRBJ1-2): NAGVMQNPRHLVRRRGQEARLRCSPMKGHSHVYWYRQLPEEGLKFMVYLQKENIIDESGMPKERFSAEFPKEGPSILRIQQVVRGDSAAYFCASSPAGANYGYTFGSGTRLTVV.

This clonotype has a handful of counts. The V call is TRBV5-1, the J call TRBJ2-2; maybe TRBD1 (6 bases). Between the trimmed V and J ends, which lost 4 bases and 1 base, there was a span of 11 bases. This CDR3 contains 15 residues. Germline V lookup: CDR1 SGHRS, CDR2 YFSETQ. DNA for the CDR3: TGCGCCAGCAGCAGCGGACAGCTGAACACCGGGGAGCTGTTTTTT. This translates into CASSSGQLNTGELFF. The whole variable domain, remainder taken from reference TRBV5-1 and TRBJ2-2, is KAGVTQTPRYLIKTRGQQVTLSCSPISGHRSVSWYQQTPGQGLQFLFEYFSETQRNKGNFPGRFSGRQFSNSRSEMNVSTLELGDSALYLCASSSGQLNTGELFFGEGSRLTVL.

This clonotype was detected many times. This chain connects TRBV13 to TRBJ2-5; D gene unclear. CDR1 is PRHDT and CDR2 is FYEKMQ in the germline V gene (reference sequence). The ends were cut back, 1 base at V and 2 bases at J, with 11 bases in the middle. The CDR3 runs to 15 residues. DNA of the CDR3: TGTGCCAGCAGCTTAGAAGGGCAGTTACAAGAGACCCAGTACTTC. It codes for CASSLEGQLQETQYF.

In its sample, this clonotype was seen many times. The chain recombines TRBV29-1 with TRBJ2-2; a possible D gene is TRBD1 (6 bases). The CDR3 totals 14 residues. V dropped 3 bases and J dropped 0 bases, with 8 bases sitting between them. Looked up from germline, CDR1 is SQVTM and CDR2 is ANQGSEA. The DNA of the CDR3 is TGCAGCGTTGAGGCAGGGGCGAACACCGGGGAGCTGTTTTTT. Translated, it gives CSVEAGANTGELFF.

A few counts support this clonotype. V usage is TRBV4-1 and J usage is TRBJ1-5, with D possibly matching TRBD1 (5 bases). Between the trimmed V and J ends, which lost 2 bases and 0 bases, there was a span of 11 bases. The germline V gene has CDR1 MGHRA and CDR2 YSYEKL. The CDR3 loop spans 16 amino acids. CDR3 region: CASSQLPTVSNQPQHF. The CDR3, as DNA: TGCGCCAGCAGCCAACTCCCGACAGTTAGCAATCAGCCCCAGCATTTT.

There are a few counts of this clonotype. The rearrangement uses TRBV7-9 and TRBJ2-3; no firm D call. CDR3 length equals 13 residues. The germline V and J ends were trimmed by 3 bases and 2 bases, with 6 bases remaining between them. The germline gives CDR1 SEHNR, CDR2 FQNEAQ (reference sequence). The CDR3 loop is CASSFGYTDTQYF. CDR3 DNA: TGTGCCAGCAGCTTCGGCTACACAGATACGCAGTATTTT.

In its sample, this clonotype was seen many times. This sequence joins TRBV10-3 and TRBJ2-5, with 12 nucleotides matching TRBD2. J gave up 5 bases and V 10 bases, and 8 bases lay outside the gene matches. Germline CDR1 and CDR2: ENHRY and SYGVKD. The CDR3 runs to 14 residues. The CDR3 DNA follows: TGTGCCACCTGGACTAGCGGGAAAGGGGAGACCCAGTACTTC. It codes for CATWTSGKGETQYF.

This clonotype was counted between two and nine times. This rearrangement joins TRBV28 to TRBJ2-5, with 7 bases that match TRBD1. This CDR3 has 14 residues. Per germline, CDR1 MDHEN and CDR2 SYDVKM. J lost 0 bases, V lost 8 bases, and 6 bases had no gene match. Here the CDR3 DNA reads TGTGCCAGCTTCGGGACAGAGTACCAAGAGACCCAGTACTTC. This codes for CASFGTEYQETQYF.

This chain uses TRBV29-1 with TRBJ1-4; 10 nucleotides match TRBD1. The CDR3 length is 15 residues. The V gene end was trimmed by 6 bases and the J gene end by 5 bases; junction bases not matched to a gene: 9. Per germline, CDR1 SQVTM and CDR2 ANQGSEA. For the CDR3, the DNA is TGCAGCGTGTCCGGGACAGGGGACACAAATGAAAAACTGTTTTTT. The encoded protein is CSVSGTGDTNEKLFF.

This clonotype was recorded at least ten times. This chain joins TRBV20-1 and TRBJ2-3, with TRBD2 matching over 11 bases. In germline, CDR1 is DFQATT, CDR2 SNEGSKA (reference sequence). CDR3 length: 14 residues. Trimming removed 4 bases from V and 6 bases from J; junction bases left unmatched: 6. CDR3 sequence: CSATSLAGDDTQYF. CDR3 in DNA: TGCAGTGCTACGTCACTAGCGGGAGACGATACGCAGTATTTT.

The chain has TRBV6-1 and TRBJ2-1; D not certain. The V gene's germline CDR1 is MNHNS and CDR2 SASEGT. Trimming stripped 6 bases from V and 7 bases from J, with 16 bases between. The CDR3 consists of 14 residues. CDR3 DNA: TGTGCCAGCAGCACCCACTCCGAAAAGAATGAGCAGTTCTTC. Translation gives CASSTHSEKNEQFF.

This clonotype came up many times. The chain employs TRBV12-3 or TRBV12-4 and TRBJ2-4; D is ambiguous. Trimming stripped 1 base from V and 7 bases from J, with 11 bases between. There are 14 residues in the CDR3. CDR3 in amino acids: CASSLERVGNIQYF. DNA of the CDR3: TGTGCCAGCAGTTTAGAACGGGTTGGGAACATTCAGTACTTC.

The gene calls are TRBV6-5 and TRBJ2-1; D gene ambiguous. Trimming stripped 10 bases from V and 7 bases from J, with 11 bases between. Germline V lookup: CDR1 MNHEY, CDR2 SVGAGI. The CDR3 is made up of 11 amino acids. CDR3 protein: CATGFSNEQFF. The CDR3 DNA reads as TGTGCCACTGGTTTTTCGAATGAGCAGTTCTTC.

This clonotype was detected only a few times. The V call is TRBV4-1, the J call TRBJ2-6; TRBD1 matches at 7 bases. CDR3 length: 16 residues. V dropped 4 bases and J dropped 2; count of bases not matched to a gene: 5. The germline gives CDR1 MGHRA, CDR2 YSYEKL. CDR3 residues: CASSLIDRAGANVLTF. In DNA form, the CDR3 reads TGCGCCAGCAGCCTAATAGACAGGGCTGGGGCCAACGTCCTGACTTTC.

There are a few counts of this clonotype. This chain's CDR3 is CATGTSGRAPNQETQYF. The DNA of the CDR3 is TGTGCCACAGGGACTAGCGGGAGGGCCCCGAACCAAGAGACCCAGTACTTC. V is TRBV10-3 and J is TRBJ2-5; 16 bases line up with TRBD2. Per germline, CDR1 ENHRY and CDR2 SYGVKD. CDR3 length equals 17 residues. J gave up 0 bases and V 10 bases, and 8 bases lay outside the gene matches.

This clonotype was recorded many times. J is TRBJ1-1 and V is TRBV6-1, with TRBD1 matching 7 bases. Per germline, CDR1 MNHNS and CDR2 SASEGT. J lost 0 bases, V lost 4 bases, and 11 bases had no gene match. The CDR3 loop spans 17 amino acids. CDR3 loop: CASSAPRDSSMNTEAFF. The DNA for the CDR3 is TGTGCCAGCAGTGCACCCCGGGACAGCTCCATGAACACTGAAGCTTTCTTT.

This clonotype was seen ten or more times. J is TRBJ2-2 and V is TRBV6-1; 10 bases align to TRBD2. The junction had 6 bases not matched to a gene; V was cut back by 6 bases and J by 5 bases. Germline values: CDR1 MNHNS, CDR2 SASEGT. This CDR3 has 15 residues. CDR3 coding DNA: TGTGCCAGCAGCCAACTAGCGGGAAGAACCGGGGAGCTGTTTTTT. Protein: CASSQLAGRTGELFF.

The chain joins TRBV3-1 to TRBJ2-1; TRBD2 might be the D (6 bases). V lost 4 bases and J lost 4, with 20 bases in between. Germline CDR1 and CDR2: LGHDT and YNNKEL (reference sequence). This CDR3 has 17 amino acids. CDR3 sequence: CASSRTMTRGSYNEQFF. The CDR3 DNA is TGTGCCAGCAGCCGTACTATGACTAGAGGTTCGTACAATGAGCAGTTCTTC.

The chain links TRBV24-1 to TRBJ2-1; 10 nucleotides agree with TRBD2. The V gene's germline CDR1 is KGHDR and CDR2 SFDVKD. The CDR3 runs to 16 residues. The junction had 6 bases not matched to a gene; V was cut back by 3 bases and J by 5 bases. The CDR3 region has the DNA TGTGCCACCAGTGATGGTACTAGCGGGGATGACAATGAGCAGTTCTTC. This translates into CATSDGTSGDDNEQFF.

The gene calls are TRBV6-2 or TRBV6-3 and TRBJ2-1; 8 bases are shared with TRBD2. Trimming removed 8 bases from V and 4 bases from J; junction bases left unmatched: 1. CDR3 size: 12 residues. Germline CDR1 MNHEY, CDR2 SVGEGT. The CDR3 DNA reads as TGTGCCAGCCAGCGGGGGTACAATGAGCAGTTCTTC. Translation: CASQRGYNEQFF.

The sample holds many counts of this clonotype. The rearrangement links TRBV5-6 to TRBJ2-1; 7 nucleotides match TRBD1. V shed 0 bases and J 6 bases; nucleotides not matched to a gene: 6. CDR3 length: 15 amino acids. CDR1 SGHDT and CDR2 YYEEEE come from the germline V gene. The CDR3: CASSLEGQRVNEQFF. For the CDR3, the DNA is TGTGCCAGCAGCTTGGAGGGACAGAGGGTCAATGAGCAGTTCTTC. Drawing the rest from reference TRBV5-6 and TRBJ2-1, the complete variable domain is DAGVTQSPTHLIKTRGQQVTLRCSPKSGHDTVSWYQQALGQGPQFIFQYYEEEERQRGNFPDRFSGHQFPNYSSELNVNALLLGDSALYLCASSLEGQRVNEQFFGPGTRLTVL.